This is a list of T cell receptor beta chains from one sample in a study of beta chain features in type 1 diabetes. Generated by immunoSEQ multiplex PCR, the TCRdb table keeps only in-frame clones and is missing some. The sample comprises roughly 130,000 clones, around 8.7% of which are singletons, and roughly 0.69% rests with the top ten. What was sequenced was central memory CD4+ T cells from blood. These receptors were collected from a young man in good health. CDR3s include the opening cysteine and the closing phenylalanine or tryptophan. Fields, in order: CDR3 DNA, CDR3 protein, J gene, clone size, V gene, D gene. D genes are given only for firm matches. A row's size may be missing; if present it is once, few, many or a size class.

cdr3_nt: TGTGCCAGCAGCTTGGGGGGCAGGTGGGGCAATCAGCCCCAGCATTTT; cdr3_aa: CASSLGGRWGNQPQHF; j_call: TRBJ1-5; clone_size: few; v_call: TRBV5-6; d_call: -
cdr3_nt: TGTGCCAGCACTGTCGGGGGTATCGAGCAGTACTTC; cdr3_aa: CASTVGGIEQYF; j_call: TRBJ2-7; clone_size: -; v_call: TRBV7-9; d_call: -
cdr3_nt: TGTGCCAGCAGCTCCCCCGGCTCCAAGGAGATTCCAAACATTCAGTACTTC; cdr3_aa: CASSSPGSKEIPNIQYF; j_call: TRBJ2-4; clone_size: -; v_call: TRBV5-4; d_call: -
cdr3_nt: TGTGCCAGCAGCCCAGGGCCGTCCGAAAAACTGTTTTTT; cdr3_aa: CASSPGPSEKLFF; j_call: TRBJ1-4; clone_size: -; v_call: TRBV9; d_call: -
cdr3_nt: TGTGCCAGCAGCCGACAGGGGAATGAAAAACTGTTTTTT; cdr3_aa: CASSRQGNEKLFF; j_call: TRBJ1-4; clone_size: -; v_call: TRBV11-2; d_call: TRBD1
cdr3_nt: TGTGCCAGTAGTAGTACTAACCATGTCGCCCAGCATTTT; cdr3_aa: CASSSTNHVAQHF; j_call: TRBJ1-5; clone_size: -; v_call: TRBV19; d_call: -
cdr3_nt: TGTGCCAGCAGACCAGGGGCGGGCCTCAATGAAAAACTGTTTTTT; cdr3_aa: CASRPGAGLNEKLFF; j_call: TRBJ1-4; clone_size: few; v_call: TRBV5-8; d_call: -
cdr3_nt: TGTGCCAGCAGCGTAGGGGGGGTCGGGAATTCACCCCTCCACTTT; cdr3_aa: CASSVGGVGNSPLHF; j_call: TRBJ1-6; clone_size: -; v_call: TRBV9; d_call: -
cdr3_nt: TGTGCCAGCAGTTACTCGGGGGGTGATAATTCACCCCTCCACTTT; cdr3_aa: CASSYSGGDNSPLHF; j_call: TRBJ1-6; clone_size: few; v_call: TRBV6-5; d_call: -
cdr3_nt: TGTGCCAGTAGTTTTAACATTCGCGGGGAGCTGTTTTTT; cdr3_aa: CASSFNIRGELFF; j_call: TRBJ2-2; clone_size: few; v_call: TRBV19; d_call: -
cdr3_nt: TGTGCCAGCAGCACGCGGGGGGCTGGTCTCCATGAGCAGTTCTTC; cdr3_aa: CASSTRGAGLHEQFF; j_call: TRBJ2-1; clone_size: many; v_call: TRBV7-8; d_call: TRBD2
cdr3_nt: TGTGCCAGCAGCTGGGACAGGCAAGTTTACGAGCAGTACTTC; cdr3_aa: CASSWDRQVYEQYF; j_call: TRBJ2-7; clone_size: few; v_call: TRBV11-2; d_call: TRBD1
cdr3_nt: TGTGCCAGCAGCCTACTATGGTCAACTAATGAAAAACTGTTTTTT; cdr3_aa: CASSLLWSTNEKLFF; j_call: TRBJ1-4; clone_size: -; v_call: TRBV14; d_call: -
cdr3_nt: TGTGCCAGTACCATTAGCGGGGGGGCGAAAACGTACGAGCAGTACTTC; cdr3_aa: CASTISGGAKTYEQYF; j_call: TRBJ2-7; clone_size: once; v_call: TRBV19; d_call: TRBD2
cdr3_nt: TGTGCCAGTAGTATAGAGAGGGGGTATGGCTACACCTTC; cdr3_aa: CASSIERGYGYTF; j_call: TRBJ1-2; clone_size: -; v_call: TRBV19; d_call: -
cdr3_nt: TGTGCCAGCTCACCGACAGGTCGGGATTCACCCCTCCACTTT; cdr3_aa: CASSPTGRDSPLHF; j_call: TRBJ1-6; clone_size: -; v_call: TRBV18; d_call: -
cdr3_nt: TGTGCCAGCTCACCACCGTGGACTAGTAGTCATGATACGCAGTATTTT; cdr3_aa: CASSPPWTSSHDTQYF; j_call: TRBJ2-3; clone_size: -; v_call: TRBV18; d_call: TRBD2
cdr3_nt: TGTGCCAGCAGCTTAGCTACTAGCGGGGGGGCCGAGCAGTACTTC; cdr3_aa: CASSLATSGGAEQYF; j_call: TRBJ2-7; clone_size: few; v_call: TRBV7-2; d_call: TRBD2
cdr3_nt: TGCGCCAGCAGCTTGGCCTCTCCCAGGGGGGACAGGGGCTATGGCTACACCTTC; cdr3_aa: CASSLASPRGDRGYGYTF; j_call: TRBJ1-2; clone_size: -; v_call: TRBV5-1; d_call: TRBD1
cdr3_nt: TGCGCCAGCAGCCCAGGAACACAAAACTATGGCTACACCTTC; cdr3_aa: CASSPGTQNYGYTF; j_call: TRBJ1-2; clone_size: -; v_call: TRBV5-1; d_call: -
cdr3_nt: TGTGCCAGCAGATTGGGACTAGCGGGGGGAGATACGCAGTATTTT; cdr3_aa: CASRLGLAGGDTQYF; j_call: TRBJ2-3; clone_size: few; v_call: TRBV11-2; d_call: TRBD2
cdr3_nt: TGTGCCATCAGTGAGTTGGAGGGGGGGAACGAGCAGTACTTC; cdr3_aa: CAISELEGGNEQYF; j_call: TRBJ2-7; clone_size: once; v_call: TRBV10-3; d_call: -
cdr3_nt: TGTGCCAGCAGTGGGCCAGACAGGGTGAGACCCTACGAGCAGTACTTC; cdr3_aa: CASSGPDRVRPYEQYF; j_call: TRBJ2-7; clone_size: few; v_call: TRBV2; d_call: TRBD1
cdr3_nt: TGTGCCAGCAGCGTAGACGCGGGGGGCGACACCGGGGAGCTGTTTTTT; cdr3_aa: CASSVDAGGDTGELFF; j_call: TRBJ2-2; clone_size: -; v_call: TRBV9; d_call: TRBD2
cdr3_nt: TGTGCCAGCAGCCAAGAAATTGGGGGGAAAAGCACAGATACGCAGTATTTT; cdr3_aa: CASSQEIGGKSTDTQYF; j_call: TRBJ2-3; clone_size: -; v_call: TRBV4-2; d_call: -
cdr3_nt: TGCGCCAGCAGCGAGAGTTATAATAGCGGGGCAGATACGCAGTATTTT; cdr3_aa: CASSESYNSGADTQYF; j_call: TRBJ2-3; clone_size: -; v_call: TRBV5-1; d_call: TRBD2
cdr3_nt: TGCGCCAGCAGCGTCGGGTTGGGAGGTATGAACACTGAAGCTTTCTTT; cdr3_aa: CASSVGLGGMNTEAFF; j_call: TRBJ1-1; clone_size: -; v_call: TRBV5-1; d_call: -
cdr3_nt: TGTGCCAGCAGCTCGGGGACTTCCACAGATACGCAGTATTTT; cdr3_aa: CASSSGTSTDTQYF; j_call: TRBJ2-3; clone_size: -; v_call: TRBV11-2; d_call: -
cdr3_nt: TGTGCCAGCTCCCGACTAAAACAAGAGACCCAGTACTTC; cdr3_aa: CASSRLKQETQYF; j_call: TRBJ2-5; clone_size: -; v_call: TRBV18; d_call: -
cdr3_nt: TGTGCCAGCAGTGAATCAGGAGCGGCCCCACCCCTCTACGAGCAGTACTTC; cdr3_aa: CASSESGAAPPLYEQYF; j_call: TRBJ2-7; clone_size: few; v_call: TRBV25-1; d_call: -
cdr3_nt: TGCGCCAGCAGCCAAGTGGCGGGACAGGGGAGAGAGCAGTTCTTC; cdr3_aa: CASSQVAGQGREQFF; j_call: TRBJ2-1; clone_size: many; v_call: TRBV4-3; d_call: TRBD1